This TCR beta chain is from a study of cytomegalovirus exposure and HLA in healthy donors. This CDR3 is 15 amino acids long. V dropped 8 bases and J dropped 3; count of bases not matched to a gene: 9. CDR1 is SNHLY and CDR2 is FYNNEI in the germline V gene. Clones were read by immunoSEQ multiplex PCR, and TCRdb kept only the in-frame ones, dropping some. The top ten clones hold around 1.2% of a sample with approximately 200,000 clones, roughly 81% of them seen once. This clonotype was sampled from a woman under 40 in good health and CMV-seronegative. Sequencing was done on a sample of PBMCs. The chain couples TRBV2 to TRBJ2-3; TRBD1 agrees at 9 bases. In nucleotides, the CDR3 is TGTGCCAGCGGTACAGGGGGCCGGAGGACAGATACGCAGTATTTT. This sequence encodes CASGTGGRRTDTQYF. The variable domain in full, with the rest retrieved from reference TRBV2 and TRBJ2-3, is EPEVTQTPSHQVTQMGQEVILRCVPISNHLYFYWYRQILGQKVEFLVSFYNNEISEKSEIFDDQFSVERPDGSNFTLKIRSTKLEDSAMYFCASGTGGRRTDTQYFGPGTRLTVL.